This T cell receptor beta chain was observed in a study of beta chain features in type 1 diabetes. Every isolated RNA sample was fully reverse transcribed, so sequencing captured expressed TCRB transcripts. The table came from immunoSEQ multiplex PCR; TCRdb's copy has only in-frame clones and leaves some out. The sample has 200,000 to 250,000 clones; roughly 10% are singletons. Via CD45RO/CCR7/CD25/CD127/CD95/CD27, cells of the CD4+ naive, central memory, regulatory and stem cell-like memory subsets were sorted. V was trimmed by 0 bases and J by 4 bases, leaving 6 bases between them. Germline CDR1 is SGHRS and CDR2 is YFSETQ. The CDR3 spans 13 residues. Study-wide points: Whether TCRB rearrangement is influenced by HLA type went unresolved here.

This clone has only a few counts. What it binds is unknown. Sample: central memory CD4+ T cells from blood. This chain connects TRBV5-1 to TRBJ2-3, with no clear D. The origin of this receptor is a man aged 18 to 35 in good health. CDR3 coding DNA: TGCGCCAGCAGCTTGGACGGGTCAGATACGCAGTATTTT. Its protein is CASSLDGSDTQYF.